The 32 T cell receptor beta chains below were found in one sample sequenced in a study of T cell responses to AZD1222 COVID-19 vaccine. Measured with immunoSEQ multiplex PCR; TCRdb has only the in-frame clones, and not every one. The table records 150,000 to 200,000 clones, roughly 88% of them present only once. The specimen was peripheral blood, collected 28 days after the second AZD1222 dose. These receptors came from an adult who received the AZD1222 COVID-19 vaccine.

This chain uses TRBV7-3 with TRBJ2-1; 7 positions agree with TRBD2. Germline V gene lookup returns CDR1 SGHTA and CDR2 FQGTGA. The CDR3 sequence is 15 residues long. Losses at the gene ends were 5 bases for V and 3 bases for J; bases not matched to a gene: 7. In DNA, the CDR3 is TGTGCCAGCAGCGCTAAAGCGGGATTCTACAATGAGCAGTTCTTC. Protein product: CASSAKAGFYNEQFF.

The CDR3 here is CASSLGRSGNTEAFF. CDR3 nucleotide sequence: TGTGCCAGCAGCCTCGGCAGGAGCGGGAACACTGAAGCTTTCTTT. The V gene is TRBV6-5, the J gene TRBJ1-1, with D unclear. V gave up 6 bases and J gave up 1 base, with 15 bases separating them. The CDR3 has 15 residues. The germline V gene encodes CDR1 MNHEY and CDR2 SVGAGI.

This clone was found once. The CDR3 reads CASKNDRAGNEKLFF. The CDR3 DNA is TGTGCCAGTAAAAACGACAGGGCCGGTAATGAAAAACTGTTTTTT. The chain employs TRBV19 and TRBJ1-4; 7 bases fit TRBD1. The CDR3 has 15 amino acids. The V gene's germline CDR1 is LNHDA and CDR2 SQIVND (reference sequence). The junction had 9 bases not matched to a gene; V was cut back by 7 bases and J by 4 bases.

CDR3 DNA: TGTGCCAGTAGTAATCAGGGGGGCTCGCGCGAAGCTTTCTTT. This sequence encodes CASSNQGGSREAFF. V usage is TRBV19 and J usage is TRBJ1-1; 7 bases are a match to TRBD1. The V gene's germline CDR1 is LNHDA and CDR2 SQIVND (reference sequence). The J segment lost 8 bases and the V segment lost 4 bases, leaving 10 bases of the junction unmatched. The CDR3 extends over 14 amino acids. Using reference TRBV19 and TRBJ1-1 for the parts outside the CDR3, the full variable domain is DGGITQSPKYLFRKEGQNVTLSCEQNLNHDAMYWYRQDPGQGLRLIYYSQIVNDFQKGDIAEGYSVSREKKESFPLTVTSAQKNPTAFYLCASSNQGGSREAFFGQGTRLTVV.

V gene TRBV7-3 combines with J gene TRBJ2-1; the D gene could be TRBD1 or TRBD2 (6 bases each). Germline V gene lookup returns CDR1 SGHTA and CDR2 FQGTGA. Trimming removed 2 bases from V and 9 bases from J, with 14 bases in between. The CDR3 totals 14 residues. CDR3 region: CASSLGGGQSEQFF. CDR3 sequence (DNA): TGTGCCAGCAGCTTAGGTGGGGGGCAAAGTGAGCAGTTCTTC. Looking up the rest from reference TRBV7-3 and TRBJ2-1 gives the full variable domain: GAGVSQTPSNKVTEKGKYVELRCDPISGHTALYWYRQSLGQGPEFLIYFQGTGAADDSGLPNDRFFAVRPEGSVSTLKIQRTERGDSAVYLCASSLGGGQSEQFFGPGTRLTVL.

The chain combines TRBV7-2 with TRBJ1-1; D uncertain. The germline V gene encodes CDR1 SGHTA and CDR2 FQGNSA. The CDR3 is 14 residues long. The V end lost 3 bases, the J end lost 0 bases, and 8 bases lay between the germline ends. CDR3 sequence: CASSFGMLNTEAFF. As DNA, the CDR3 is TGTGCCAGCAGCTTTGGTATGCTGAACACTGAAGCTTTCTTT.

The CDR3 nucleotides are TGCAGCGCTCGACGGGAGGGATTCTATGGCTACACCTTC. Encoded protein: CSARREGFYGYTF. V gene TRBV29-1 combines with J gene TRBJ1-2; D not certain. CDR1 and CDR2 (germline): SQVTM, ANQGSEA. Trimming left V 7 bases short and J 4 bases short, with 16 bases between. The CDR3 has 13 amino acids.

On this clone: The junction shows a germline mismatch at one end, possibly a read error. CDR3 residues: CATSDSASPYGQYF. Here the CDR3 DNA reads TGTGCCACCAGTGACTCGGCGTCCCCCTACGGGCAGTACTTC. V gene TRBV24-1 combines with J gene TRBJ2-7; D remains ambiguous. In germline, CDR1 is KGHDR, CDR2 SFDVKD. The length of the CDR3 is 14 residues.

The J gene is TRBJ1-2, the V gene TRBV12-3 or TRBV12-4, with a tentative D call TRBD1 (6 bases). The CDR3 consists of 13 residues. The V gene lost 7 bases and the J gene lost 0 bases, with 9 bases spanning the gap. CDR3 coding DNA: TGTGCCAGCATAGGGACATCTAACTATGGCTACACCTTC. This gives the protein CASIGTSNYGYTF.

The chain joins TRBV19 to TRBJ2-2, with 8 bases matching TRBD1. The germline gives CDR1 LNHDA, CDR2 SQIVND (reference sequence). V dropped 4 bases and J dropped 6; count of bases not matched to a gene: 7. The CDR3 covers 15 residues. CDR3 in DNA: TGTGCCAGTAGTACTGACAGGGGTTGGCCCGGGGAGCTGTTTTTT. It specifies CASSTDRGWPGELFF.

The CDR3 region is CASSSTPGQGLGYTF. The DNA for the CDR3 is TGTGCCAGCAGCTCCACTCCGGGACAGGGGTTAGGCTACACCTTC. The gene calls are TRBV7-3 and TRBJ1-2, with 10 positions matching TRBD1. V shed 4 bases and J 8 bases; nucleotides not matched to a gene: 10. The V gene's germline CDR1 is SGHTA and CDR2 FQGTGA. The CDR3 contains 15 residues. Based on the CDR3 plus reference TRBV7-3 and TRBJ1-2, the full variable domain is GAGVSQTPSNKVTEKGKYVELRCDPISGHTALYWYRQSLGQGPEFLIYFQGTGAADDSGLPNDRFFAVRPEGSVSTLKIQRTERGDSAVYLCASSSTPGQGLGYTFGSGTRLTVV.

As to this clone: Within the sample, other DNA sequences also encode this same CDR3. The V gene is TRBV7-3, the J gene TRBJ1-2, with 11 bases matching TRBD1. V lost 2 bases, J lost 9 bases, and 5 bases stayed unmatched. Germline values: CDR1 SGHTA, CDR2 FQGTGA. The CDR3 contains 14 residues. The CDR3 reads CASSLQGQGGRYTF. CDR3 DNA sequence: TGTGCCAGCAGCTTACAGGGACAGGGGGGGCGCTACACCTTC.

A single count supports this clone. The CDR3: CASRRDREGNSPLHF. For the CDR3, the DNA is TGTGCCAGCAGGAGGGACAGGGAGGGTAATTCACCCCTCCACTTT. This chain joins TRBV2 and TRBJ1-6, with TRBD1 matching 9 bases. Germline CDR1 reads SNHLY; CDR2 reads FYNNEI. The CDR3 contains 15 residues. Trimming cost V 6 bases and J 6 bases; bases outside gene matches: 6.

This chain connects TRBV28 to TRBJ1-1, with D possibly being TRBD1 (5 bases). The CDR3 is made up of 16 amino acids. The V end was cut by 6 bases, the J end by 0 bases, with 17 bases between. Germline values: CDR1 MDHEN, CDR2 SYDVKM. The CDR3, as DNA: TGTGCCAGCAGGACAAACAGGATTTTAATGAACACTGAAGCTTTCTTT. Its protein is CASRTNRILMNTEAFF.

The rearrangement uses TRBV7-7 and TRBJ2-7, with D perhaps matching TRBD1 (5 bases). Germline-derived CDR1 and CDR2 are SSHAT and FNYEAQ (reference sequence). The CDR3 length is 12 residues. CDR3 in DNA: TGTGCGAGCGAGGCCCGTCCAGGGGAGCAGTACTTC. Residues: CASEARPGEQYF.

The V gene is TRBV5-5, the J gene TRBJ2-1, with 11 bases matching TRBD1. The V gene's germline CDR1 is SGHKS and CDR2 YYEKEE (reference sequence). With V trimmed by 2 bases and J by 5 bases, 15 bases remained unmatched. The CDR3 consists of 19 residues. Here the CDR3 reads CASSFKGQGVWRADNEQFF. The CDR3 DNA reads TGTGCCAGCAGCTTTAAGGGACAGGGGGTCTGGAGGGCGGACAATGAGCAGTTCTTC.

The CDR3 sequence: CASSFSSGGANNEQFF. The CDR3, as DNA: TGTGCCAGCAGCTTCTCTAGCGGGGGGGCGAACAATGAGCAGTTCTTC. The V and J genes are TRBV11-1 and TRBJ2-1; TRBD2 matches 12 bases. The germline CDR1 and CDR2 sequences are SGHAT and FQDESV (reference sequence). CDR3 length: 16 amino acids. Unmatched junction bases numbered 5, after V lost 3 bases and J lost 5 bases.

V and J are TRBV5-1 and TRBJ2-3; perhaps TRBD2 as D (6 bases). Between the trimmed V and J ends, which lost 4 bases and 0 bases, there was a span of 18 bases. CDR1 is SGHRS, CDR2 YFSETQ, per germline. This CDR3 region has 17 residues. The CDR3 protein is CASSVWVTSPSTDTQYF. The CDR3 DNA reads TGCGCCAGCAGCGTGTGGGTAACTAGCCCTAGCACAGATACGCAGTATTTT.

The gene calls are TRBV7-6 and TRBJ2-1; D ambiguous. CDR3 length equals 17 residues. Trimming pared 1 base from V and 0 bases from J, leaving 13 bases between. Looked up from germline, CDR1 is SGHVS and CDR2 is FNYEAQ. The chain's CDR3 is CASSLEVPSSSYNEQFF. In DNA, the CDR3 is TGTGCCAGCAGCTTAGAGGTCCCGTCGAGCTCCTACAATGAGCAGTTCTTC.

This clone has a handful of counts. The chain couples TRBV2 to TRBJ2-7; D unresolved. CDR3 length equals 12 residues. V shed 2 bases and J shed 2 bases, with 4 bases lying between them. Germline V gene data show CDR1 as SNHLY and CDR2 as FYNNEI. CDR3 DNA sequence: TGTGCCAGCAGTGAAAACGCCTACGAGCAGTACTTC. This translates into CASSENAYEQYF.

This chain uses TRBV5-1 with TRBJ1-6; 10 positions match TRBD1. Germline V gene lookup returns CDR1 SGHRS and CDR2 YFSETQ. J lost 7 bases, V lost 0 bases, and 1 base had no gene match. CDR3 length: 15 residues. For the CDR3, the DNA is TGCGCCAGCAGCTTGGGGGGACAGGGGAATTCACCCCTCCACTTT. This encodes CASSLGGQGNSPLHF.

The V call is TRBV19, the J call TRBJ1-2; maybe TRBD1 (5 bases). Trimming cost V 1 base and J 12 bases, with 12 bases left between them. This CDR3 is 12 amino acids long. From germline, CDR1 is LNHDA and CDR2 SQIVND (reference sequence). The CDR3 nucleotides are TGTGCCAGTAGTATAGGAGACAGTCCCCACACCTTC. Its protein product is CASSIGDSPHTF.

The CDR3 loop reads CASSELQGPLSTSPLHF. CDR3 sequence (DNA): TGTGCCAGCAGCGAACTACAGGGTCCTCTTTCTACTTCACCCCTCCACTTT. The chain employs TRBV6-1 and TRBJ1-6, with a tentative D call TRBD1 (6 bases). V was clipped by 6 bases and J by 9 bases, with 24 bases between them. The CDR3 is 17 amino acids. The germline V gene has CDR1 MNHNS and CDR2 SASEGT.

The chain combines TRBV13 with TRBJ2-1; 7 bases agree with TRBD1. Per germline, CDR1 PRHDT and CDR2 FYEKMQ (reference sequence). The CDR3 contains 17 residues. Losses at the gene ends were 1 base for V and 2 bases for J; bases not matched to a gene: 8. CDR3 in DNA: TGTGCCAGCAGCTTAGATAAAGGGGGCAATCCCTACAATGAGCAGTTCTTC. The encoded protein is CASSLDKGGNPYNEQFF.

The J gene is TRBJ1-6, the V gene TRBV27; no clear D gene. Germline V CDR1 and CDR2: MNHEY, SMNVEV (reference sequence). The CDR3 contains 17 residues. V lost 0 bases to trimming and J lost 2 bases, with 11 bases between them. Written as DNA, the CDR3 is TGTGCCAGCAGTTTATCGCGGGGAGGGACCTATAATTCACCCCTCCACTTT. Translation gives CASSLSRGGTYNSPLHF.

This rearrangement joins TRBV11-3 to TRBJ2-1, with 9 bases that match TRBD1. This CDR3 region has 13 residues. J lost 7 bases, V lost 4 bases, and 2 bases had no gene match. CDR1 and CDR2 (germline): SGHNT, YENEEA. CDR3 sequence reads: CASSSGTGNEQFF. The CDR3 coding sequence is TGTGCCAGCAGCTCCGGGACAGGGAATGAGCAGTTCTTC.

The chain joins TRBV5-4 to TRBJ1-1, with D tentatively TRBD1 (5 bases). CDR1 and CDR2 (germline): SGHNT, YYREEE (reference sequence). The CDR3 is 15 amino acids. The V end lost 4 bases, the J end lost 0 bases, and 13 bases lay between the germline ends. The CDR3, as DNA: TGTGCCAGCAGCCCCGACAGAATAATGAACACTGAAGCTTTCTTT. It codes for CASSPDRIMNTEAFF.

The chain joins TRBV6-5 to TRBJ1-1, with TRBD1 identical over 7 bases. The CDR3 extends over 13 amino acids. CDR1 is MNHEY, CDR2 SVGAGI, per germline. Unmatched junction bases numbered 2, after V lost 0 bases and J lost 7 bases. Here the CDR3 DNA reads TGTGCCAGCAGTTACTCGGGGACAGTTGAAGCTTTCTTT. It specifies CASSYSGTVEAFF.

J is TRBJ2-2 and V is TRBV6-5, with TRBD2 matching over 11 bases. Trimming cost V 5 bases and J 5 bases; bases outside gene matches: 1. Germline V CDR1 and CDR2: MNHEY, SVGAGI. The CDR3 contains 14 residues. CDR3 amino acids: CASSPSGGTGELFF. CDR3 in DNA: TGTGCCAGCAGTCCTAGCGGGGGGACCGGGGAGCTGTTTTTT.

The chain uses TRBV7-8 and TRBJ1-2, with TRBD1 identical over 10 bases. Germline V gene data show CDR1 as SGHVS and CDR2 as FQNEAQ. The CDR3 has 14 amino acids. V shed 9 bases and J 4 bases; nucleotides not matched to a gene: 8. This chain's CDR3 is CASQPGQGIYGYTF. The CDR3 DNA follows: TGTGCCAGTCAACCGGGACAGGGGATCTATGGCTACACCTTC.

The chain carries TRBV14 and TRBJ1-2; D unresolved. The CDR3 contains 14 residues. The germline gives CDR1 SGHDN, CDR2 FVKESK. Trimming removed 5 bases at V and 3 bases at J, with 13 bases between. The CDR3 sequence is CASSYIREDYGYTF. The CDR3 DNA reads as TGTGCCAGCAGCTATATTAGGGAAGACTATGGCTACACCTTC.

V usage is TRBV6-2 or TRBV6-3 and J usage is TRBJ2-5; TRBD2 aligns across 12 bases. Trimming took 2 bases from V and 1 from J; bases not matched to a gene: 8. The germline CDR1 and CDR2 sequences are MNHEY and SVGEGT. CDR3 length: 18 amino acids. CDR3 sequence: CASSYESGLAGLQETQYF. CDR3 sequence (DNA): TGTGCCAGCAGTTACGAATCGGGACTAGCGGGCCTCCAAGAGACCCAGTACTTC.